This TCR beta chain was obtained from a study of patients and donors after allogeneic stem cell transplantation. This CDR3 has 14 amino acids. Germline assignment: CDR1 SQVTM and CDR2 ANQGSEA. V lost 0 bases, J lost 8 bases, and 8 bases stayed unmatched. MiXCR was run by TCRdb on the RT-PCR reads, yielding one entry per CDR3 protein. The sample lists roughly 880,000 distinct CDR3 sequences, approximately 19% occurring once. V is TRBV29-1 and J is TRBJ2-7; 9 bases are shared with TRBD1. The receptor was isolated from a human donor who was either an allogeneic HSCT recipient or a stem cell or donor lymphocyte infusion donor (not recorded which). It is not recorded whose cells these are; they may come from a transplant donor. Sequenced sample: blood, either unsorted or a sorted T cell fraction (not recorded which). The CDR3 DNA reads TGCAGCGTTGAAGATGGGACAGGGCTTACGAAGCAGTACTTC. This translates into CSVEDGTGLTKQYF.